This TCR beta chain was sequenced for a study of blood T cell repertoires in COVID-19. Study-wide background: Samples taken during acute and convalescent COVID-19 were collected in the United States, Italy and Spain.

The CDR3 is 17 amino acids. As handled by the study authors: Reference gene primer amplification gave nucleated cell count estimates. Generated by immunoSEQ multiplex PCR, the TCRdb table keeps only in-frame clones and is missing some. V, J and clone size are those of that table, while D and trimming were read from the DNA. The table records 250,000 to 300,000 clones, approximately 86% of them present only once. The clonotype was recovered from a woman in her 30s who had recovered from COVID-19. The V and J genes are TRBV1 and TRBJ2-5; TRBD2 is taken as the D call from the table, unchecked against the DNA. TRBV1 is an annotated pseudogene. Specimen: PBMCs or T cells enriched from blood (not recorded which). The CDR3 DNA reads TGCACCAGCAGCCAAGATCTAGCGGGAGGGCGGAGAGAGACCCAGTACTTC. It codes for CTSSQDLAGGRRETQYF.